Listed here are 21 T cell receptor beta chains from one sample, sequenced in a study of CD8 T cells in ankylosing spondylitis. Notes on the study in general: There was a TCR beta motif, made of fewer than 10 highly homologous variants, that appeared characteristic of ankylosing spondylitis blood.

TCRdb re-derived calls from the 5' RACE reads in MiXCR, one entry per CDR3 protein. This sample carries more than 300,000 distinct CDR3 sequences, roughly 8% of them seen once, and the ten largest clones take roughly 15%. What these receptors recognize is not known. Sequenced material: blood, either unsorted or a sorted T cell fraction (not recorded which). The source of these receptors is a male donor with ankylosing spondylitis.

This clonotype was seen more than once but under ten times. V and J are TRBV20-1 and TRBJ2-4; 7 nucleotides match TRBD2. CDR1 is DFQATT, CDR2 SNEGSKA, per germline (reference sequence). V lost 3 bases and J lost 0; bases outside the gene matches: 2. This CDR3 region has 14 residues. The CDR3 sequence: CSARERGAKNIQYF. In DNA form, the CDR3 reads TGCAGTGCTAGGGAGCGGGGAGCCAAAAACATTCAGTACTTC.

V is TRBV18 and J is TRBJ2-4; D is unclear. Germline V gene lookup returns CDR1 KGHSH and CDR2 LQKENI. V was cut by 0 bases and J by 10 bases, with 7 bases left in between. This CDR3 region has 12 residues. DNA of the CDR3: TGTGCCAGCTCACCACCCGGCGGAATTCAGTACTTC. It specifies CASSPPGGIQYF.

This clonotype turned up a few times. The gene calls are TRBV30 and TRBJ2-2; the D call may be TRBD1 or TRBD2 (5 bases each). V was cut by 4 bases and J by 3 bases, with 12 bases left in between. Germline V gene lookup returns CDR1 GTSNPN and CDR2 SVGIG (reference sequence). The CDR3 has 14 amino acids. CDR3: CAWKGDQDTGELFF. In DNA form, the CDR3 reads TGTGCCTGGAAAGGGGACCAAGACACCGGGGAGCTGTTTTTT.

This clonotype has only a few counts. J is TRBJ2-7 and V is TRBV29-1; the match to TRBD2 covers 8 bases. The germline CDR1 and CDR2 sequences are SQVTM and ANQGSEA. Trimming took 6 bases from V and 0 from J; bases not matched to a gene: 7. The CDR3 is 14 residues long. Here the CDR3 reads CSVVPSGRSYEQYF. CDR3 nucleotides: TGCAGCGTAGTCCCTAGCGGGCGCTCCTACGAGCAGTACTTC.

The chain combines TRBV3-1 with TRBJ2-7, with 7 nucleotides matching TRBD2. The CDR3 spans 15 residues. CDR1 and CDR2 (germline): LGHDT, YNNKEL (reference sequence). V shed 0 bases and J 2 bases; nucleotides not matched to a gene: 4. CDR3 DNA sequence: TGTGCCAGCAGCCAAGATTCACGGGAGGCCTACGAGCAGTACTTC. It translates to CASSQDSREAYEQYF.

The J gene is TRBJ1-1, the V gene TRBV5-1; D gene ambiguous. The length of the CDR3 is 13 residues. The V end lost 2 bases, the J end lost 2 bases, and 7 bases lay between the germline ends. Germline assignment: CDR1 SGHRS and CDR2 YFSETQ. The CDR3, as DNA: TGCGCCAGCAGCTTTGACACCAACACTGAAGCTTTCTTT. This codes for CASSFDTNTEAFF.

This clonotype was picked up a small number of times. This rearrangement joins TRBV27 to TRBJ2-3; 7 bases are shared with TRBD1. The CDR3 is made up of 16 amino acids. Germline assignment: CDR1 MNHEY and CDR2 SMNVEV (reference sequence). With V trimmed by 6 bases and J by 3 bases, 12 bases remained unmatched. The CDR3 protein is CASRTPGTEITDTQYF. DNA of the CDR3: TGTGCCAGCAGAACCCCGGGGACAGAAATTACAGATACGCAGTATTTT.

The chain couples TRBV11-3 to TRBJ2-1; D is unresolved. The CDR3 has 15 residues. V was cut by 1 base and J by 2 bases, with 9 bases left in between. CDR1 and CDR2 (germline): SGHNT, YENEEA. CDR3 DNA sequence: TGTGCCAGCAGCTTAGGGGGTGAGACCTACAATGAGCAGTTCTTC. Protein: CASSLGGETYNEQFF. Filled out from reference TRBV11-3 and TRBJ2-1, the complete variable domain reads EAGVVQSPRYKIIEKKQPVAFWCNPISGHNTLYWYLQNLGQGPELLIRYENEEAVDDSQLPKDRFSAERLKGVDSTLKIQPAELGDSAVYLCASSLGGETYNEQFFGPGTRLTVL.

The chain recombines TRBV2 with TRBJ1-2; 10 bases line up with TRBD1. The length of the CDR3 is 14 residues. Germline V gives CDR1 SNHLY, CDR2 FYNNEI. The J segment lost 4 bases and the V segment lost 7 bases, leaving 6 bases of the junction unmatched. The CDR3 DNA reads as TGTGCCAGCAACCGGGACAGGGGTTTCTATGGCTACACCTTC. Amino acid sequence: CASNRDRGFYGYTF. The entire variable domain, with the rest obtained from reference TRBV2 and TRBJ1-2, is as follows: EPEVTQTPSHQVTQMGQEVILRCVPISNHLYFYWYRQILGQKVEFLVSFYNNEISEKSEIFDDQFSVERPDGSNFTLKIRSTKLEDSAMYFCASNRDRGFYGYTFGSGTRLTVV.

The count of this clonotype is one. The rearrangement joins TRBV20-1 to TRBJ2-7; D gene unclear. CDR3 size: 15 residues. Germline assignment: CDR1 DFQATT and CDR2 SNEGSKA (reference sequence). V lost 3 bases and J lost 1, with 16 bases in between. The CDR3 sequence: CSARGTGVLSYEQYF. CDR3 coding DNA: TGCAGTGCTAGGGGAACTGGGGTGCTTTCCTACGAGCAGTACTTC.

The chain carries TRBV7-2 and TRBJ2-1, with 8 bases lining up with TRBD1. The CDR3 is 14 amino acids. CDR1 and CDR2 (germline): SGHTA, FQGNSA. Unmatched junction bases numbered 2, after V lost 2 bases and J lost 5 bases. The CDR3 region has the DNA TGTGCCAGCAGCTTAAACAGGGGGGACAATGAGCAGTTCTTC. Its protein product is CASSLNRGDNEQFF. The full variable domain, completed using reference TRBV7-2 and TRBJ2-1, is GAGVSQSPSNKVTEKGKDVELRCDPISGHTALYWYRQSLGQGLEFLIYFQGNSAPDKSGLPSDRFSAERTGGSVSTLTIQRTQQEDSAVYLCASSLNRGDNEQFFGPGTRLTVL.

This sequence joins TRBV18 and TRBJ1-1, with D hard to call. The CDR3 totals 13 residues. V was pared by 3 bases and J by 3 bases, with 8 bases between. Germline V CDR1 and CDR2: KGHSH, LQKENI. CDR3 nucleotides: TGTGCCAGCTCACCCGAGAAGGACACTGAAGCTTTCTTT. It is translated as CASSPEKDTEAFF. The complete variable domain, with remaining parts taken from reference TRBV18 and TRBJ1-1, reads NAGVMQNPRHLVRRRGQEARLRCSPMKGHSHVYWYRQLPEEGLKFMVYLQKENIIDESGMPKERFSAEFPKEGPSILRIQQVVRGDSAAYFCASSPEKDTEAFFGQGTRLTVV.

This clonotype has only a few counts. The rearrangement links TRBV28 to TRBJ2-4; D possibly corresponds to TRBD2 (6 bases). Trimming pared 4 bases from V and 4 bases from J, leaving 14 bases between. Germline CDR1 reads MDHEN; CDR2 reads SYDVKM. The CDR3 runs 15 residues. The CDR3 bases are TGTGCCAGCAGTTCCGCCGGGACTCCTAAAAACATTCAGTACTTC. It encodes CASSSAGTPKNIQYF.

This clonotype was detected a few times. The CDR3 DNA sequence: TGTGCCAGCAGTTACTCGAGGGGACAGGGCGATTTAAATCAGCCCCAGCATTTT. Protein: CASSYSRGQGDLNQPQHF. The J gene is TRBJ1-5, the V gene TRBV6-2 or TRBV6-3; 9 bases line up with TRBD1. From germline, CDR1 is MNHEY and CDR2 SVGEGT. The CDR3 sequence is 18 residues long. J was trimmed by 4 bases and V by 0 bases; bases with no gene match: 10.

This sequence joins TRBV19 and TRBJ2-7, with 7 bases identical to TRBD1. The V gene's germline CDR1 is LNHDA and CDR2 SQIVND (reference sequence). This CDR3 has 15 amino acids. With V trimmed by 0 bases and J by 6 bases, 8 bases remained unmatched. The CDR3 DNA follows: TGTGCCAGTAGTATAGATCCTGACAGGGTCCGCGAGCAGTACTTC. Amino acids: CASSIDPDRVREQYF.

This clonotype was counted ten times or more. This chain connects TRBV12-3 or TRBV12-4 to TRBJ2-7, with TRBD1 identical over 8 bases. This CDR3 is built from 15 residues. Trimming took 5 bases from V and 4 from J; bases not matched to a gene: 10. CDR3 region: CASSPGQVAVYEQYF. The CDR3 region has the DNA TGTGCCAGCAGTCCGGGACAGGTCGCAGTTTACGAGCAGTACTTC.

This clonotype was picked up a small number of times. With a much larger clone just one base away, this may be a read error. V usage is TRBV6-2 or TRBV6-3 and J usage is TRBJ1-5; D is unresolved. This CDR3 spans 15 amino acids. From germline, CDR1 is MNHEY and CDR2 SVGEGT. Deletions cut 6 bases from V and 0 bases from J, with 12 bases between. CDR3 residues: CASSLTGNSNQPQHF. The CDR3 DNA follows: TGTGCCAGCAGCCTTACGGGGAATAGCAATCAGCCCCAGCATTTT.

This chain links TRBV6-2 or TRBV6-3 with TRBJ2-7; D not certain. The germline gives CDR1 MNHEY, CDR2 SVGEGT. The CDR3 has 15 residues. V lost 0 bases and J lost 2, with 11 bases in between. DNA of the CDR3: TGTGCCAGCAGTTACTCAACAGCGTTTGCCTACGAGCAGTACTTC. Its translation is CASSYSTAFAYEQYF.

The chain combines TRBV24-1 with TRBJ2-5; D may be TRBD2 (7 bases). The CDR3 is 13 residues long. V was pared by 5 bases and J by 3 bases, with 9 bases between. The germline V gene has CDR1 KGHDR and CDR2 SFDVKD. The CDR3, as DNA: TGTGCCACCAGTGTAGGGGGGGAAGAGACCCAGTACTTC. Translation: CATSVGGEETQYF.

This clonotype was counted a few times. The gene calls are TRBV7-2 and TRBJ2-5; D is undetermined. Looked up from germline, CDR1 is SGHTA and CDR2 is FQGNSA. The CDR3 loop spans 14 amino acids. V was shortened by 0 bases and J by 1 base, with 6 bases between the two germline ends. The CDR3 reads CASSLANSQETQYF. CDR3 nucleotides: TGTGCCAGCAGCTTAGCGAACAGCCAAGAGACCCAGTACTTC.

This rearrangement joins TRBV7-8 to TRBJ2-3; 12 bases align to TRBD2. Trimming cost V 5 bases and J 0 bases; bases outside gene matches: 9. Germline V gene lookup returns CDR1 SGHVS and CDR2 FQNEAQ. There are 18 residues in the CDR3. In DNA form, the CDR3 reads TGTGCCAGCAGCCCGCGACTAGCGGGAGCGCGAAGCACAGATACGCAGTATTTT. It specifies CASSPRLAGARSTDTQYF.